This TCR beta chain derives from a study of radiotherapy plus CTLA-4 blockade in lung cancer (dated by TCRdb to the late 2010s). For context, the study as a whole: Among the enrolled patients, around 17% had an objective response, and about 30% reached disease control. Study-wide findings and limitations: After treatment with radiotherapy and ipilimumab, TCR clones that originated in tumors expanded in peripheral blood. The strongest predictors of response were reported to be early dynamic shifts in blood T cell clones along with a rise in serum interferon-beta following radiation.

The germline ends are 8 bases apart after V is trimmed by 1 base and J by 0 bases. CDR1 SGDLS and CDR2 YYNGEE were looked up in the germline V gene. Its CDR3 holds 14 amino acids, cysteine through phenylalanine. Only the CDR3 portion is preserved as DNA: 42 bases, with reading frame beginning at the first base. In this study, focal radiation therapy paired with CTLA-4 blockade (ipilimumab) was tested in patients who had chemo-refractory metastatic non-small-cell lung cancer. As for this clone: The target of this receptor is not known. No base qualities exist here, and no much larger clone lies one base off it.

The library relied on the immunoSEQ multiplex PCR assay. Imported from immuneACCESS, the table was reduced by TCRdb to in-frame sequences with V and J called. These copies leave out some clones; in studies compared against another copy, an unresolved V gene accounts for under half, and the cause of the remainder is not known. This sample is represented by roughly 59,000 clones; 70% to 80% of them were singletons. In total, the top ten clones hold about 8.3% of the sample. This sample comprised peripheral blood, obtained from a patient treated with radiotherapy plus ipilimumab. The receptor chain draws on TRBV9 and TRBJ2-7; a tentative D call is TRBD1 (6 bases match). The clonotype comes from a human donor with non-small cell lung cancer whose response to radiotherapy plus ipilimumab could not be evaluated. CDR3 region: CASSVQGTSYEQYF. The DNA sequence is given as TGTGCCAGCAGCGTACAGGGGACCTCCTACGAGCAGTACTTC.